Listed below are T cell receptor beta chains from one sample, sequenced in a study of CD8+ T cells in alopecia areata. Libraries were prepared by immunoSEQ multiplex PCR; TCRdb keeps only in-frame clonotypes and omits some of them. The data show about 160,000 clones, around three fifths seen once. The material sequenced was CD4+ T cells sorted from blood, taken at week 4, from a patient treated with tofacitinib. These receptor sequences come from a human donor with alopecia areata. The CDR3 runs from the conserved cysteine through the conserved F or W. A D gene is named only where the DNA matches it firmly. The size of a clone is reported for some rows only, either as once, few or many, or as a class for expanded clones.

V: TRBV7-2
D: NA
size: NA
J: TRBJ1-1
DNA: TGTGCCAGTACCCTACTCACTGAAGCTTTCTTT
CDR3: CASTLLTEAFF

V: TRBV29-1
D: NA
size: few
J: TRBJ1-4
DNA: TGCAGCGTTGGAGGAAACGAAAAACTGTTTTTT
CDR3: CSVGGNEKLFF

V: TRBV4-3
D: NA
size: NA
J: TRBJ1-5
DNA: TGCGCCAGCAGCCAAGATGAGGGGAATCAGCCCCAGCATTTT
CDR3: CASSQDEGNQPQHF

V: TRBV25-1
D: TRBD1
size: NA
J: TRBJ2-7
DNA: TGTGCCAGCAGTGTGACAGGGATCTACGAGCAGTACTTC
CDR3: CASSVTGIYEQYF

V: TRBV5-1
D: NA
size: NA
J: TRBJ2-7
DNA: TGCGCCAGCAGCTTGGAACAGGTGGGGTTGGGACAGTACTTC
CDR3: CASSLEQVGLGQYF

V: TRBV6-6
D: NA
size: NA
J: TRBJ1-1
DNA: TGTGCCAGCAACCACGGACAATTGAACACTGAAGCTTTCTTT
CDR3: CASNHGQLNTEAFF

V: TRBV29-1
D: NA
size: few
J: TRBJ2-3
DNA: TGCAGCGCCGTTCCCCTCACCACAGATACGCAGTATTTT
CDR3: CSAVPLTTDTQYF

V: TRBV29-1
D: NA
size: NA
J: TRBJ2-2
DNA: TGCAGCGTGGGGGTCTTTGACGGGGAGCTGTTTTTT
CDR3: CSVGVFDGELFF

V: TRBV10-3
D: NA
size: NA
J: TRBJ1-4
DNA: TGTGCCATCAGTGGCGAGCCAAGGGAAAAACTGTTTTTT
CDR3: CAISGEPREKLFF

V: TRBV10-3
D: NA
size: NA
J: TRBJ2-5
DNA: TGTGCCATCAGTGCCCGTATCCTAGACCAAGAGACCCAGTACTTC
CDR3: CAISARILDQETQYF

V: TRBV30
D: NA
size: NA
J: TRBJ1-2
DNA: TGTGCCTGGAGAGGGGGTAACTATGGCTACACCTTC
CDR3: CAWRGGNYGYTF

V: TRBV30
D: TRBD1
size: NA
J: TRBJ2-2
DNA: TGTGCCTGTACCGGACAGGGCGGGGAGCTGTTTTTT
CDR3: CACTGQGGELFF

V: TRBV2
D: NA
size: NA
J: TRBJ2-5
DNA: TGTGCCAGCAGCCCTCAAGAGACCCAGTACTTC
CDR3: CASSPQETQYF

V: TRBV29-1
D: NA
size: NA
J: TRBJ1-4
DNA: TGCAGCGCTAGATACGGGAACGAAAAACTGTTTTTT
CDR3: CSARYGNEKLFF

V: TRBV10-3
D: NA
size: few
J: TRBJ2-5
DNA: TGTGCCATCAGTGAGGGTGACGGGGAGACCCAGTACTTC
CDR3: CAISEGDGETQYF

V: TRBV7-2
D: NA
size: NA
J: TRBJ1-5
DNA: TGTGCCAGCAGCTTAGTTGATCGGGTTCAGCCCCAGCATTTT
CDR3: CASSLVDRVQPQHF

V: TRBV29-1
D: TRBD1
size: NA
J: TRBJ2-1
DNA: TGCAGCGTTTTAACAGGGGCCAATGAGCAGTTCTTC
CDR3: CSVLTGANEQFF